Sequencing of this TCR beta chain was carried out in a study of blood T cell repertoires in COVID-19. Study-level background: There were acute and convalescent COVID-19 samples, and they came from the United States, Italy and Spain.

Those enrolled, adults aged 18 to 89 years, came from 24 US areas. Clinical history as reported by participants underpinned cohort assignment. Someone with COVID-19 had been met by exposed participants within 2 weeks before study entry. Measured with immunoSEQ multiplex PCR; TCRdb has only the in-frame clones, and not every one. This table has 250,000 or so clones, about 90% appearing once. The germline gives CDR1 MNHNY, CDR2 SVGAGI (reference sequence). The CDR3 runs 14 residues. V dropped 2 bases and J dropped 11 bases, with 13 bases sitting between them. The material sequenced was PBMCs or T cells enriched from blood (not recorded which). This sequence was found in a woman aged 40 to 50 who had been exposed to COVID-19. This rearrangement joins TRBV6-6 to TRBJ1-6; D is uncertain. This CDR3 is CASSYGGVEAPLHF. As DNA, the CDR3 is TGTGCCAGCAGTTACGGCGGAGTGGAGGCACCCCTCCACTTT.